These 23 T cell receptor beta chains were all obtained from the same sample, sequenced in a study of cytomegalovirus exposure and HLA in healthy donors. PCR used 60 Vbeta primers and 13 Jbeta primers. Generated by immunoSEQ multiplex PCR, the TCRdb table keeps only in-frame clones and is missing some. This table holds approximately 200,000 clones. What was sequenced was PBMCs. These receptors were collected from a boy between 10 and 17 years old in good health and CMV-seronegative.

This chain connects TRBV11-2 to TRBJ2-7; D remains ambiguous. The germline V gene has CDR1 SGHAT and CDR2 FQNNGV. V lost 0 bases and J lost 1, with 13 bases in between. The CDR3 extends over 16 amino acids. The CDR3 nucleotides read TGTGCCAGCAGCTTAGATCTCACAACCCCGTCCTACGAGCAGTACTTC. Translating it yields CASSLDLTTPSYEQYF.

The chain links TRBV9 to TRBJ1-6; D possibly corresponds to TRBD1 (6 bases). The V gene's germline CDR1 is SGDLS and CDR2 YYNGEE. CDR3 length equals 14 residues. With 4 bases removed from V and 7 bases from J, the gap between germline ends came to 12 bases. The CDR3 coding sequence is TGTGCCAGCAGCTCAGTTGGGGGCAATTCACCCCTCCACTTT. Translating it yields CASSSVGGNSPLHF. The entire variable domain, with the rest obtained from reference TRBV9 and TRBJ1-6, is as follows: DSGVTQTPKHLITATGQRVTLRCSPRSGDLSVYWYQQSLDQGLQFLIQYYNGEERAKGNILERFSAQQFPDLHSELNLSSLELGDSALYFCASSSVGGNSPLHFGNGTRLTVT.

V is TRBV30 and J is TRBJ2-1, with TRBD2 as a possible D gene (7 bases). CDR3 length: 20 residues. The germline V gene has CDR1 GTSNPN and CDR2 SVGIG (reference sequence). V was clipped by 2 bases and J by 2 bases, with 28 bases between them. CDR3 bases: TGTGCCTGGAGTCCCATGGGGGGGGCTAGATGGGTTTTGGCCTACAATGAGCAGTTCTTC. Translating it yields CAWSPMGGARWVLAYNEQFF.

V and J are TRBV5-4 and TRBJ1-6; no reliable D call. CDR1 SGHNT and CDR2 YYREEE come from the germline V gene (reference sequence). V was pared by 0 bases and J by 4 bases, with 8 bases between. This CDR3 is built from 15 residues. CDR3 in DNA: TGTGCCAGCAGCTTGGACCGAGGGTATAATTCACCCCTCCACTTT. Translated, it gives CASSLDRGYNSPLHF.

The chain has TRBV10-3 and TRBJ1-1; the match to TRBD1 covers 7 bases. V shed 6 bases, J shed 8 bases, and the junction held 3 bases outside the gene matches. The germline CDR1 and CDR2 sequences are ENHRY and SYGVKD. The CDR3 spans 11 residues. Written as DNA, the CDR3 is TGTGCCATCAGCGGACAGGTCGAAGCTTTCTTT. Protein sequence: CAISGQVEAFF.

V is TRBV19 and J is TRBJ2-7, with D possibly matching TRBD1 (5 bases). The CDR3 extends over 13 amino acids. The germline gives CDR1 LNHDA, CDR2 SQIVND (reference sequence). V was trimmed by 4 bases and J by 2 bases, leaving 9 bases between them. The DNA for the CDR3 is TGTGCCAGTAGTAAGGACAACGCCTACGAGCAGTACTTC. It translates to CASSKDNAYEQYF.

This chain links TRBV19 with TRBJ1-2, with TRBD1 identical over 10 bases. With V trimmed by 5 bases and J by 8 bases, 8 bases remained unmatched. The CDR3 is 14 amino acids. Germline CDR1 reads LNHDA; CDR2 reads SQIVND (reference sequence). The CDR3 nucleotides are TGTGCCAGTAGTCCTCGACAGGGGGCAGGGGGCTACACCTTC. Residues: CASSPRQGAGGYTF.

The rearrangement uses TRBV6-1 and TRBJ1-5, with 7 bases aligning to TRBD1. Germline V lookup: CDR1 MNHNS, CDR2 SASEGT. The CDR3 runs 16 residues. The V gene end was trimmed by 2 bases and the J gene end by 4 bases; junction bases not matched to a gene: 8. The CDR3 protein is CASSERQGIGNQPQHF. In DNA form, the CDR3 reads TGTGCCAGCAGTGAAAGACAGGGTATCGGAAATCAGCCCCAGCATTTT.

V gene TRBV12-5 combines with J gene TRBJ2-7, with TRBD2 identical over 8 bases. This CDR3 comprises 19 residues. The germline gives CDR1 LGHNT, CDR2 FRNRAP. Unmatched junction bases numbered 14, after V lost 0 bases and J lost 1 base. CDR3 region: CASGLVLPTLSGRSYEQYF. Here the CDR3 DNA reads TGTGCTAGTGGTTTGGTACTACCGACCCTGAGCGGGAGATCCTACGAGCAGTACTTC.

As regards this clone: The germline gene is not matched at one end of the junction; a read error may be the cause. The V and J genes are TRBV5-6 and TRBJ1-4; D remains ambiguous. CDR3 length equals 13 residues. The germline V gene encodes CDR1 SGHDT and CDR2 YYEEEE. CDR3 loop: CASSLGNNEKLFF. DNA for the CDR3: TGTGCCAGCAGTTTGGGTAATAATGAAAAACTGTTTTTT.

The V and J genes are TRBV5-1 and TRBJ2-3, with 10 bases matching TRBD1. From germline, CDR1 is SGHRS and CDR2 YFSETQ. The CDR3 runs to 17 residues. The trim removed 0 bases at V and 0 bases at J, leaving 4 bases unmatched. Written as DNA, the CDR3 is TGCGCCAGCAGCTTGGCCGGGACAGGGGCTAGCACAGATACGCAGTATTTT. Translation: CASSLAGTGASTDTQYF. Together with reference TRBV5-1 and TRBJ2-3, the CDR3 gives the full variable domain: KAGVTQTPRYLIKTRGQQVTLSCSPISGHRSVSWYQQTPGQGLQFLFEYFSETQRNKGNFPGRFSGRQFSNSRSEMNVSTLELGDSALYLCASSLAGTGASTDTQYFGPGTRLTVL.

The V call is TRBV10-3, the J call TRBJ1-5; D possibly corresponds to TRBD1 (6 bases). The CDR3 has 14 residues. Germline CDR1 and CDR2: ENHRY and SYGVKD. V shed 4 bases and J shed 5 bases, with 12 bases lying between them. CDR3 nucleotides: TGTGCCATCAGTGGGAAAGGGGGAGATCAGCCCCAGCATTTT. Amino acid sequence: CAISGKGGDQPQHF.

V is TRBV2 and J is TRBJ1-4, with TRBD1 matching over 9 bases. Trimming removed 6 bases from V and 5 bases from J; junction bases left unmatched: 1. Per germline, CDR1 SNHLY and CDR2 FYNNEI. The CDR3 sequence is 13 residues long. The CDR3 sequence: CASRTGGNEKLFF. The CDR3 DNA is TGTGCCAGCAGAACAGGGGGCAATGAAAAACTGTTTTTT.

The chain has TRBV5-4 and TRBJ1-2; 8 bases map to TRBD1. With 2 bases clipped from V and 1 base from J, the junction kept 10 bases outside the gene matches. This CDR3 comprises 17 residues. Germline V lookup: CDR1 SGHNT, CDR2 YYREEE (reference sequence). CDR3 residues: CASSLRTGNLYNYGYTF. Here the CDR3 DNA reads TGTGCCAGCAGCTTAAGGACAGGGAATCTCTATAACTATGGCTACACCTTC.

The rearrangement uses TRBV30 and TRBJ1-5, with D possibly being TRBD1 (5 bases). With 1 base removed from V and 7 bases from J, the gap between germline ends came to 11 bases. The CDR3 loop spans 13 amino acids. CDR1 and CDR2 from the germline V gene are GTSNPN and SVGIG (reference sequence). CDR3 residues: CAWSAGREQPQHF. CDR3 DNA: TGTGCCTGGAGTGCAGGGCGGGAACAGCCCCAGCATTTT.

This chain uses TRBV6-5 with TRBJ2-7; D perhaps matches TRBD1 (6 bases). This CDR3 region has 16 residues. CDR1 MNHEY and CDR2 SVGAGI come from the germline V gene. V shed 4 bases and J shed 1 base, with 17 bases lying between them. CDR3 sequence reads: CASSFPRTERSYEQYF. CDR3 bases: TGTGCCAGCAGTTTCCCTCGGACAGAAAGGTCCTACGAGCAGTACTTC.

The chain couples TRBV11-2 to TRBJ1-1; no reliable D call. V lost 5 bases and J 5 bases, leaving 12 bases between the germline ends. Germline-derived CDR1 and CDR2 are SGHAT and FQNNGV. This CDR3 is built from 13 residues. The CDR3 loop is CASSPWAGTEAFF. DNA for the CDR3: TGTGCCAGCAGCCCCTGGGCGGGGACTGAAGCTTTCTTT.

This chain connects TRBV15 to TRBJ1-1; 11 positions match TRBD1. Germline V gene lookup returns CDR1 LNHNV and CDR2 YYDKDF (reference sequence). The CDR3 totals 16 residues. Unmatched junction bases numbered 5, after V lost 0 bases and J lost 5 bases. CDR3 loop: CATSRDGQGARTEAFF. The CDR3 nucleotides read TGTGCCACCAGCAGAGATGGACAGGGGGCGCGTACTGAAGCTTTCTTT.

The chain combines TRBV11-2 with TRBJ1-2; no firm D call. V lost 4 bases and J lost 0, with 21 bases in between. Germline values: CDR1 SGHAT, CDR2 FQNNGV. The CDR3 runs 18 residues. CDR3 nucleotide sequence: TGTGCCAGCAGCTCTCTAGCGACTAGAAAAGGATCTAACTATGGCTACACCTTC. Residues: CASSSLATRKGSNYGYTF.

CDR3 protein: CASSSPVTGFYGYTF. CDR3 bases: TGTGCCAGCAGTTCCCCCGTGACAGGCTTCTATGGCTACACCTTC. The chain carries TRBV6-5 and TRBJ1-2, with D possibly TRBD1 on 6 matching bases. Germline V CDR1 and CDR2: MNHEY, SVGAGI. The germline V and J ends were trimmed by 4 bases and 4 bases, with 16 bases remaining between them. This CDR3 contains 15 residues.

This chain uses TRBV5-6 with TRBJ1-5; TRBD1 agrees at 7 bases. Germline V gene data show CDR1 as SGHDT and CDR2 as YYEEEE. The CDR3 is 16 residues long. V dropped 3 bases and J dropped 7; count of bases not matched to a gene: 13. The CDR3 DNA follows: TGTGCCAGCAGCTCCAACAGACAGGGTAGTGGCCAGCCCCAGCATTTT. Translated, it gives CASSSNRQGSGQPQHF.

CDR3 residues: CASSPSTVVNTGELFF. The CDR3, as DNA: TGTGCCAGCTCACCGTCGACAGTGGTGAACACCGGGGAGCTGTTTTTT. The rearrangement links TRBV18 to TRBJ2-2, with D perhaps matching TRBD1 (5 bases). The CDR3 length is 16 residues. Germline V CDR1 and CDR2: KGHSH, LQKENI. The ends were cut back, 3 bases at V and 1 base at J, with 12 bases in the middle.

V is TRBV7-6 and J is TRBJ1-1, with TRBD1 as a possible D gene (6 bases). V was pared by 5 bases and J by 1 base, with 11 bases between. This CDR3 spans 14 amino acids. Germline values: CDR1 SGHVS, CDR2 FNYEAQ. CDR3 nucleotides: TGTGCCAGCAGCCCAGGGGTCGCGAACACTGAAGCTTTCTTT. It specifies CASSPGVANTEAFF.